The rows below give T cell receptor beta chains drawn from one sample of a study of T-cell reconstitution after alpha-beta-depleted transplantation in children. TCRdb itself ran the PCR reads through MiXCR, one entry per CDR3 protein. Found here are around 300,000 distinct CDR3 sequences, approximately 7.3% of them singletons; the top ten hold approximately 9.6%. The sample was peripheral blood, taken 360 days after TCRalphabeta/CD19-depleted stem cell transplant. Source of these receptors: a female patient aged 2-10 years who had a stem cell transplant for Fanconi anemia, so the T cells may come from the graft donor. Each CDR3 is given with its conserved first and last residue. The D gene is left open where the match is weak. Size values are once, few and many counts, or a class for expanded clones, and some rows have none.

j_gene: TRBJ2-5; d_gene: NA; abundance: few; v_gene: TRBV14; CDR3aa: CASSQAGQETQYF; CDR3nt: TGTGCCAGCAGCCAAGCAGGGCAAGAGACCCAGTACTTC
j_gene: TRBJ2-3; d_gene: NA; abundance: many; v_gene: TRBV2; CDR3aa: CASSVAYADTQYF; CDR3nt: TGTGCCAGCAGTGTTGCTTATGCAGATACGCAGTATTTT
j_gene: TRBJ1-1; d_gene: NA; abundance: many; v_gene: TRBV29-1; CDR3aa: CSVGGWGEAFF; CDR3nt: TGCAGCGTGGGAGGTTGGGGAGAAGCTTTCTTT
j_gene: TRBJ2-7; d_gene: NA; abundance: many; v_gene: TRBV11-1; CDR3aa: CASSQLKDEQYF; CDR3nt: TGTGCCAGCAGCCAGCTCAAGGACGAGCAGTACTTC
j_gene: TRBJ1-2; d_gene: NA; abundance: many; v_gene: TRBV20-1; CDR3aa: CSARGMSYGYTF; CDR3nt: TGCAGTGCTAGGGGCATGTCCTATGGCTACACCTTC
j_gene: TRBJ1-1; d_gene: NA; abundance: few; v_gene: TRBV3-1; CDR3aa: CASTRPRGIDTEAFF; CDR3nt: TGTGCCAGCACCCGACCCCGGGGGATTGATACTGAAGCTTTCTTT
j_gene: TRBJ2-3; d_gene: NA; abundance: many; v_gene: TRBV27; CDR3aa: CASSSGGASTDTQYF; CDR3nt: TGTGCCAGCAGTTCGGGGGGCGCTAGCACAGATACGCAGTATTTT
j_gene: TRBJ2-1; d_gene: TRBD2; abundance: many; v_gene: TRBV7-3; CDR3aa: CASSRGGPSYNEQFF; CDR3nt: TGTGCCAGCAGCCGCGGGGGGCCTTCCTACAATGAGCAGTTCTTC
j_gene: TRBJ1-2; d_gene: NA; abundance: few; v_gene: TRBV5-1; CDR3aa: CASSPIARQTTNYGYTF; CDR3nt: TGCGCCAGCAGCCCGATTGCTCGCCAGACAACTAACTATGGCTACACCTTC
j_gene: TRBJ2-5; d_gene: TRBD2; abundance: few; v_gene: TRBV29-1; CDR3aa: CSVEDIQRGAQETQYF; CDR3nt: TGCAGCGTTGAAGATATTCAGCGGGGGGCGCAAGAGACCCAGTACTTC
j_gene: TRBJ1-4; d_gene: NA; abundance: many; v_gene: TRBV19; CDR3aa: CASSRRQAMATNEKLFF; CDR3nt: TGTGCCAGTAGTAGACGACAGGCCATGGCGACTAATGAAAAACTGTTTTTT
j_gene: TRBJ2-2; d_gene: TRBD2; abundance: many; v_gene: TRBV29-1; CDR3aa: CSVWREGRSGELFF; CDR3nt: TGCAGCGTGTGGCGGGAGGGGAGGTCGGGGGAGCTGTTTTTT
j_gene: TRBJ2-1; d_gene: NA; abundance: many; v_gene: TRBV20-1; CDR3aa: CSVQGWYNEQFF; CDR3nt: TGCAGTGTGCAGGGGTGGTACAATGAGCAGTTCTTC
j_gene: TRBJ1-1; d_gene: TRBD1; abundance: many; v_gene: TRBV29-1; CDR3aa: CSVSDRVNTEAFF; CDR3nt: TGCAGCGTATCGGACAGGGTGAACACTGAAGCTTTCTTT
j_gene: TRBJ1-5; d_gene: TRBD1; abundance: few; v_gene: TRBV20-1; CDR3aa: CSAARGQGHLLNSNQPQHF; CDR3nt: TGCAGTGCTGCACGGGGACAGGGACACCTTCTGAATAGCAATCAGCCCCAGCATTTT
j_gene: TRBJ2-6; d_gene: NA; abundance: many; v_gene: TRBV28; CDR3aa: CASSLGGVSGANVLTF; CDR3nt: TGTGCCAGCAGTTTAGGTGGGGTCTCTGGGGCCAACGTCCTGACTTTC
j_gene: TRBJ2-7; d_gene: NA; abundance: many; v_gene: TRBV29-1; CDR3aa: CSVESEEGEQYF; CDR3nt: TGCAGCGTTGAATCGGAGGAAGGCGAGCAGTACTTC
j_gene: TRBJ2-6; d_gene: NA; abundance: many; v_gene: TRBV3-1; CDR3aa: CASSQGGRAGANVLTF; CDR3nt: TGTGCCAGCAGCCAAGGTGGAAGGGCTGGGGCCAACGTCCTGACTTTC
j_gene: TRBJ2-1; d_gene: TRBD2; abundance: many; v_gene: TRBV5-1; CDR3aa: CASSLTPSGSPHEQFF; CDR3nt: TGCGCCAGCAGCTTGACGCCTAGCGGGAGTCCTCATGAGCAGTTCTTC
j_gene: TRBJ2-7; d_gene: NA; abundance: few; v_gene: TRBV19; CDR3aa: CASSIWNQGGYEQYF; CDR3nt: TGTGCCAGTAGTATATGGAACCAAGGGGGATACGAGCAGTACTTC
j_gene: TRBJ2-5; d_gene: NA; abundance: many; v_gene: TRBV6-2/TRBV6-3; CDR3aa: CASSRQVRGETQYF; CDR3nt: TGTGCCAGCAGCAGACAGGTTCGGGGAGAGACCCAGTACTTC
j_gene: TRBJ2-3; d_gene: NA; abundance: many; v_gene: TRBV5-1; CDR3aa: CASSWGGAPTDTQYF; CDR3nt: TGCGCCAGCAGCTGGGGCGGGGCCCCCACAGATACGCAGTATTTT
j_gene: TRBJ2-5; d_gene: NA; abundance: many; v_gene: TRBV28; CDR3aa: CASSLWLGETQYF; CDR3nt: TGTGCCAGCAGTTTATGGCTGGGGGAGACCCAGTACTTC
j_gene: TRBJ2-7; d_gene: TRBD2; abundance: few; v_gene: TRBV2; CDR3aa: CASSGPSLAASYEQYF; CDR3nt: TGTGCCAGCAGTGGCCCATCACTAGCGGCCTCATACGAGCAGTACTTC
j_gene: TRBJ2-1; d_gene: NA; abundance: many; v_gene: TRBV20-1; CDR3aa: CSASPGLYEQFF; CDR3nt: TGCAGTGCTAGCCCCGGACTCTACGAGCAGTTCTTC
j_gene: TRBJ2-3; d_gene: TRBD2; abundance: many; v_gene: TRBV4-1; CDR3aa: CASSKSPGLAFTDTQYF; CDR3nt: TGCGCCAGCAGCAAAAGTCCTGGACTAGCTTTCACAGATACGCAGTATTTT
j_gene: TRBJ2-7; d_gene: NA; abundance: NA; v_gene: TRBV10-3; CDR3aa: CASQYGGILREQYF; CDR3nt: TGTGCCTCTCAGTACGGGGGTATTCTACGAGAGCAGTACTTC
j_gene: TRBJ2-2; d_gene: NA; abundance: many; v_gene: TRBV5-1; CDR3aa: CASSENTGELFF; CDR3nt: TGCGCCAGCAGCGAGAATACCGGGGAGCTGTTTTTT
j_gene: TRBJ2-1; d_gene: NA; abundance: many; v_gene: TRBV7-3; CDR3aa: CASSLTFGAATYNEQFF; CDR3nt: TGTGCCAGCAGCTTAACGTTTGGGGCGGCTACCTACAATGAGCAGTTCTTC
j_gene: TRBJ2-5; d_gene: TRBD1; abundance: many; v_gene: TRBV27; CDR3aa: CASNQPGQGVETQYF; CDR3nt: TGTGCCAGCAATCAGCCGGGACAGGGAGTGGAGACCCAGTACTTC
j_gene: TRBJ2-1; d_gene: NA; abundance: many; v_gene: TRBV6-5; CDR3aa: CASSPVGEFFDEQFF; CDR3nt: TGTGCCAGCAGCCCCGTAGGAGAGTTTTTCGATGAGCAGTTCTTC
j_gene: TRBJ2-3; d_gene: NA; abundance: many; v_gene: TRBV6-1; CDR3aa: CASSRRGDTDTQYF; CDR3nt: TGTGCCAGCAGTAGAAGGGGGGACACAGATACGCAGTATTTT
j_gene: TRBJ1-1; d_gene: NA; abundance: many; v_gene: TRBV5-8; CDR3aa: CASSLRSGATNTEAFF; CDR3nt: TGTGCCAGCAGCTTGAGGTCAGGAGCTACGAACACTGAAGCTTTCTTT
j_gene: TRBJ2-3; d_gene: NA; abundance: many; v_gene: TRBV6-2/TRBV6-3; CDR3aa: CASSSSRARGSTQYF; CDR3nt: TGTGCCAGCAGCTCCTCCCGGGCTAGAGGGAGTACGCAGTATTTT